This T cell receptor (beta chain) emerged from a study of shared clonotypes between healthy human individuals. Notes on the study in general: Naive CD4 clonotype sharing across a handful of donors was around 5.5%.

After removal of 7 bases from V and 0 bases from J, the junction contained 2 bases not matched to a gene. The CDR3 is made up of 12 amino acids. Germline CDR1 is SQVTM and CDR2 is ANQGSEA. Study processing details: Junction-only immunoSEQ data arrived without quality scores, meaning filtering differed. Sequenced by immunoSEQ multiplex PCR; TCRdb stores in-frame clones only, minus some. Clonal size and the V and J genes are those of that table, whereas D and trimming came from the DNA. The sample contains more than 2,000,000 clones, just over 90% of which appear only once. Donors were healthy HIV-negative adults without recently reported acute infections or vaccinations. CD4+ cells underwent separation, giving CD45RA+ naive and CD45RA-negative memory subsets. Concerning this clone: Its antigen is still unknown.

The V call is TRBV29-1, the J call TRBJ1-1; 7 bases are a match to TRBD1. The origin of this receptor is a man between 18 and 35 years old in good health. Some clones in this sample may be carry-over from other donors' samples. The specimen was naive CD4+ T cells from PBMCs. Subset noted: CD45RA+ positively selected. CDR3 region: CSAGGLNTEAFF. The CDR3 region has the DNA TGCAGCGCAGGGGGGTTGAACACTGAAGCTTTCTTT. The full variable domain, completed using reference TRBV29-1 and TRBJ1-1, is SAVISQKPSRDICQRGTSLTIQCQVDSQVTMMFWYRQQPGQSLTLIATANQGSEATYESGFVIDKFPISRPNLTFSTLTVSNMSPEDSSIYLCSAGGLNTEAFFGQGTRLTVV.